What follows describes a single T cell receptor beta chain. This entry belongs to a study of blood T cell repertoires in COVID-19. Produced via immunoSEQ multiplex PCR; TCRdb's table is partial and in-frame only. The repertoire holds 200,000 to 300,000 clones, with 88% as singletons. The CDR3 is made up of 13 amino acids. V dropped 6 bases and J dropped 3 bases, with 11 bases sitting between them. CDR1 MNHEY and CDR2 SVGAGI come from the germline V gene. Sequences were obtained from peripheral blood. The chain joins TRBV6-5 to TRBJ1-1; possible D gene TRBD1, 6 bases. The source is a man aged 60-69 years who had recovered from COVID-19. The CDR3 nucleotides read TGTGCCAGCAGGGGTTACAGGGACACTGAAGCTTTCTTT. Residues: CASRGYRDTEAFF.